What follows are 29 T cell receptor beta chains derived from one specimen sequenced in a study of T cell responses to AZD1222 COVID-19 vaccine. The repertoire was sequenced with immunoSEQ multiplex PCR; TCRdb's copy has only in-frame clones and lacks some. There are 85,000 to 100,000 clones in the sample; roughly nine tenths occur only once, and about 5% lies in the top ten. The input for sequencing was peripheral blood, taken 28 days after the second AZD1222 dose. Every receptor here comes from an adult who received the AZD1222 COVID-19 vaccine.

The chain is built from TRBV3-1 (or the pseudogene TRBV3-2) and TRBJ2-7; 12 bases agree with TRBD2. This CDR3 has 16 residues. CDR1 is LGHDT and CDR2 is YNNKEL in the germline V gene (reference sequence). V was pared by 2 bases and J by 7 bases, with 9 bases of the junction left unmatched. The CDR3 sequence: CASSQRLAGGLWEQYF. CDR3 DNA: TGTGCCAGCAGCCAAAGGCTAGCGGGGGGGCTTTGGGAGCAGTACTTC.

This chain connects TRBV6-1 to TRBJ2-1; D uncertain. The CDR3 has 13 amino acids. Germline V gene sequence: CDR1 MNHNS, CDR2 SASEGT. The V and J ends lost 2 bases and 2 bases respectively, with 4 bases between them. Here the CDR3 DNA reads TGTGCCAGCAGTGAACCCCCCTACAATGAGCAGTTCTTC. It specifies CASSEPPYNEQFF.

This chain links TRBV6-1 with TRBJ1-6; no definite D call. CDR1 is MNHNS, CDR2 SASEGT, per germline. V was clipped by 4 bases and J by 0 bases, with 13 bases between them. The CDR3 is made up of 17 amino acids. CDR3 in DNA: TGTGCCAGCAGTGCTAGGGCAGGAACCTCCTATAATTCACCCCTCCACTTT. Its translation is CASSARAGTSYNSPLHF.

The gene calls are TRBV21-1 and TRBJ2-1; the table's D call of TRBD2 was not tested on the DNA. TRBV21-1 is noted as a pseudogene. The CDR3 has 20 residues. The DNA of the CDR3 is TGTGCCAGCAGCAAACCTGAGGAGGGTTTTGTGCGGGGGCCGTACAATGAGCAGTTCTTC. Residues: CASSKPEEGFVRGPYNEQFF.

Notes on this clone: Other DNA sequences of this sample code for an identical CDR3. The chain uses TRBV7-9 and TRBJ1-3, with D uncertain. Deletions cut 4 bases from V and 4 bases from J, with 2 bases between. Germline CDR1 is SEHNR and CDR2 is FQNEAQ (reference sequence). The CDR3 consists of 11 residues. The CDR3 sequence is CASSSGNTIYF. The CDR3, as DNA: TGTGCCAGCAGCTCGGGAAACACCATATATTTT.

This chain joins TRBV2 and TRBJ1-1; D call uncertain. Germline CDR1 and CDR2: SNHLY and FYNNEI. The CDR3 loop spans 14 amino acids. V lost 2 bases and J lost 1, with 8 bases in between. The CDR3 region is CASSERPPNTEAFF. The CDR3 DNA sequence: TGTGCCAGCAGTGAACGGCCACCGAACACTGAAGCTTTCTTT.

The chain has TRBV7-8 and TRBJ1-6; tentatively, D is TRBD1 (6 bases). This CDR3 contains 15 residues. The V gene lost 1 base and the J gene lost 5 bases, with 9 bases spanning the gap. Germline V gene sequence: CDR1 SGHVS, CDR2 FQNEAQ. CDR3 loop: CASSLGQGHNSPLHF. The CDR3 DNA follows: TGTGCCAGCAGCTTAGGTCAGGGGCATAATTCACCCCTCCACTTT.

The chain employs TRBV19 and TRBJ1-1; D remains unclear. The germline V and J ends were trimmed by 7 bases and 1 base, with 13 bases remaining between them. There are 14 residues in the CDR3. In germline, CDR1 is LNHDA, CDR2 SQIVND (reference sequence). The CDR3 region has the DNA TGTGCCAGTACCCCCTACAGCGAGAACACTGAAGCTTTCTTT. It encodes CASTPYSENTEAFF.

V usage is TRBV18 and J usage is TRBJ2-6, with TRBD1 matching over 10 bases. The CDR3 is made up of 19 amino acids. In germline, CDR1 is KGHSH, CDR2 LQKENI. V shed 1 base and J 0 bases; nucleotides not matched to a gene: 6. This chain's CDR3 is CASSPRRTGGPSGANVLTF. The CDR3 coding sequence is TGTGCCAGCTCACCACGCCGGACAGGGGGTCCCTCTGGGGCCAACGTCCTGACTTTC. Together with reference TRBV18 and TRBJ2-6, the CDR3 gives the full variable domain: NAGVMQNPRHLVRRRGQEARLRCSPMKGHSHVYWYRQLPEEGLKFMVYLQKENIIDESGMPKERFSAEFPKEGPSILRIQQVVRGDSAAYFCASSPRRTGGPSGANVLTFGAGSRLTVL.

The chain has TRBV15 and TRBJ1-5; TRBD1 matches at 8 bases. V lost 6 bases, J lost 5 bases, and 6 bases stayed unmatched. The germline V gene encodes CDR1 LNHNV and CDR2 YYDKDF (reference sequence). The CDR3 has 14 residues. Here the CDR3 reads CATRKDRVDQPQHF. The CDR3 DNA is TGTGCCACCAGAAAGGACAGGGTCGATCAGCCCCAGCATTTT. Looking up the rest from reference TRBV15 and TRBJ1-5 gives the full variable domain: DAMVIQNPRYQVTQFGKPVTLSCSQTLNHNVMYWYQQKSSQAPKLLFHYYDKDFNNEADTPDNFQSRRPNTSFCFLDIRSPGLGDTAMYLCATRKDRVDQPQHFGDGTRLSIL.

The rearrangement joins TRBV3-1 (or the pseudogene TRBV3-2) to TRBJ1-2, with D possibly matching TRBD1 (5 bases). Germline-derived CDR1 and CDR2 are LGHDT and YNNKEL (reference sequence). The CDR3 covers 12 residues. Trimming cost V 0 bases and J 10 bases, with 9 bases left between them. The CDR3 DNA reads TGTGCCAGCAGCCAAGAGCAGGGCTACTACACCTTC. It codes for CASSQEQGYYTF.

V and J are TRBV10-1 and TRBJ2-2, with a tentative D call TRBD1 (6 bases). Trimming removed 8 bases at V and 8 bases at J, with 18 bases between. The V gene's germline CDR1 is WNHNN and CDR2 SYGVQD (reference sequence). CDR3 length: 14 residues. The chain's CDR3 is CASGPGTSPGELFF. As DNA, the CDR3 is TGCGCCAGCGGCCCCGGGACAAGCCCTGGGGAGCTGTTTTTT.

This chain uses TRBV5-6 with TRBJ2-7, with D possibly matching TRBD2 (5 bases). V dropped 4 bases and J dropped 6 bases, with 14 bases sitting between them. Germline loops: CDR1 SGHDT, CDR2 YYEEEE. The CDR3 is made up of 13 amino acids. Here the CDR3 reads CASSKDGIGEQYF. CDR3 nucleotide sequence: TGTGCCAGCAGCAAGGACGGGATTGGCGAGCAGTACTTC.

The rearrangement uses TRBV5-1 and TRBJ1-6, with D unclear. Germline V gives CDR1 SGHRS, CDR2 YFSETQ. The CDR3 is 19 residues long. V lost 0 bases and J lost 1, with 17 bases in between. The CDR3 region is CASSLGADGGLSYNSPLHF. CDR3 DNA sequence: TGCGCCAGCAGCTTGGGGGCCGACGGAGGGCTTTCCTATAATTCACCCCTCCACTTT.

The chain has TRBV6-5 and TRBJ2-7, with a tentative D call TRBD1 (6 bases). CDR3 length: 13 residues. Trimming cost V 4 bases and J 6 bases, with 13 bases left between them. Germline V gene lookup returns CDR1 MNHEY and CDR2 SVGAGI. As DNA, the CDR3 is TGTGCCAGCAGTTCCTCCGGACAGACCGAGCAGTACTTC. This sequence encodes CASSSSGQTEQYF.

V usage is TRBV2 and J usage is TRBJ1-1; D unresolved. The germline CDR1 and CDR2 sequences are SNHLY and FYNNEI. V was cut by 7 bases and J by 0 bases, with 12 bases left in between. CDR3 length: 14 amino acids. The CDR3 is CASNSKMVNTEAFF. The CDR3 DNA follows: TGTGCCAGCAACTCAAAAATGGTGAACACTGAAGCTTTCTTT. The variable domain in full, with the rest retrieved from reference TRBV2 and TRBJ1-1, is EPEVTQTPSHQVTQMGQEVILRCVPISNHLYFYWYRQILGQKVEFLVSFYNNEISEKSEIFDDQFSVERPDGSNFTLKIRSTKLEDSAMYFCASNSKMVNTEAFFGQGTRLTVV.

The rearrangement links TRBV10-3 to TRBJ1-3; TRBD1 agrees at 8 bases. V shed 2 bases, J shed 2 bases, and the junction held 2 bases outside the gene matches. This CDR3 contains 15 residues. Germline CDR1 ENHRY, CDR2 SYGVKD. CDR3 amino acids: CAISEMTGAGNTIYF. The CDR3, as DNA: TGTGCCATCAGTGAGATGACAGGGGCTGGAAACACCATATATTTT.

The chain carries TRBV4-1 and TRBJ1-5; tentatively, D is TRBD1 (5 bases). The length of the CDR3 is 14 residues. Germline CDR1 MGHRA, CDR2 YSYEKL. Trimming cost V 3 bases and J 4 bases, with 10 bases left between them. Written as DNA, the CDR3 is TGCGCCAGCAGCCAGGGACCGAGGAATCAGCCCCAGCATTTT. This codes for CASSQGPRNQPQHF.

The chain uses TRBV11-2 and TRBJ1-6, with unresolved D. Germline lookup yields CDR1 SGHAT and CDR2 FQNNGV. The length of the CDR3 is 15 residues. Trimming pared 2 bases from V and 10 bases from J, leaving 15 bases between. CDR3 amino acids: CASSLSDRHGSPLHF. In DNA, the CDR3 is TGTGCCAGCAGCTTATCGGACCGTCATGGATCACCCCTCCACTTT.

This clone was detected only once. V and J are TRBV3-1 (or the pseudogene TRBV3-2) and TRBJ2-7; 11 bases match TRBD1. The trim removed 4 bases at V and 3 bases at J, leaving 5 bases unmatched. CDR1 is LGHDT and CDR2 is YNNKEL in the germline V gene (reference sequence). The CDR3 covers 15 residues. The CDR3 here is CASSRPGTGGYEQYF. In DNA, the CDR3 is TGTGCCAGCAGCCGCCCCGGGACAGGGGGCTACGAGCAGTACTTC.

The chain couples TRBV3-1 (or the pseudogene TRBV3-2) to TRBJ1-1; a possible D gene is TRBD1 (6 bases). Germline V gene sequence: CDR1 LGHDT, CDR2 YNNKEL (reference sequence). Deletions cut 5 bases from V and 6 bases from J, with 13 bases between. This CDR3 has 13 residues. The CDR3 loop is CASSKQGSPEAFF. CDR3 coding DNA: TGTGCCAGCAGCAAACAGGGCAGCCCTGAAGCTTTCTTT.

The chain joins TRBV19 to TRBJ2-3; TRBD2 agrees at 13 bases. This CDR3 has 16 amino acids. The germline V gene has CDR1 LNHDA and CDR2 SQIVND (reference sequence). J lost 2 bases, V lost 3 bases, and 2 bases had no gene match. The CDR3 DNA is TGTGCCAGTAGTATTACTAGCGGGGGGGCCACAGATACGCAGTATTTT. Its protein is CASSITSGGATDTQYF.

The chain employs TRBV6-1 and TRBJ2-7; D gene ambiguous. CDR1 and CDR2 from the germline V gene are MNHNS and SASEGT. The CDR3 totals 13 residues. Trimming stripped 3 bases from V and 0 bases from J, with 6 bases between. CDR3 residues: CASSDTNSYEQYF. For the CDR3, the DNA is TGTGCCAGCAGTGACACGAACTCCTACGAGCAGTACTTC.

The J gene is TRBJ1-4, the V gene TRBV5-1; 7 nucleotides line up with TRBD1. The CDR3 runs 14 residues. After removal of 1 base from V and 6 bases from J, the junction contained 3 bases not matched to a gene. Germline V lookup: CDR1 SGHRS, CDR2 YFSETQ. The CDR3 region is CASSLRQGDEKLFF. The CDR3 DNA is TGCGCCAGCAGCTTGCGGCAGGGGGATGAAAAACTGTTTTTT.

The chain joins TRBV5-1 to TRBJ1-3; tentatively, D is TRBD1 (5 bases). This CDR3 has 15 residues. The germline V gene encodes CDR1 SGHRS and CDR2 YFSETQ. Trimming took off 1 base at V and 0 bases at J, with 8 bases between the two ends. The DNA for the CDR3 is TGCGCCAGCAGCTTGCTGGGGGACTCTGGAAACACCATATATTTT. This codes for CASSLLGDSGNTIYF.

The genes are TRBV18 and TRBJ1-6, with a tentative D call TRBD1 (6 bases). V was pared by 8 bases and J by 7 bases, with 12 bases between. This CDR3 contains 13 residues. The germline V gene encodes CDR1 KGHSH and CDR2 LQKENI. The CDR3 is CASQDRLNSPLHF. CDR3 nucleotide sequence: TGTGCCAGCCAGGACAGACTGAATTCACCCCTCCACTTT.

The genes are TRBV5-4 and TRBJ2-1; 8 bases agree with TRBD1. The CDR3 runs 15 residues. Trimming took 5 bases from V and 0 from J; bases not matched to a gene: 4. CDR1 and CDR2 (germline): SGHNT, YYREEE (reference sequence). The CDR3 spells CASRPGQGSYNEQFF. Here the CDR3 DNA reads TGTGCCAGCAGACCCGGACAGGGCTCCTACAATGAGCAGTTCTTC.

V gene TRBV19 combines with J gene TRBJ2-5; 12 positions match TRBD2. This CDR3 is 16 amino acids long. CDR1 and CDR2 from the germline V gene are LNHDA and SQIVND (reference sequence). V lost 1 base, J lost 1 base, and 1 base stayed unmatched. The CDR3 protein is CASSIGLAGAQETQYF. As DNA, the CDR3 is TGTGCCAGTAGTATAGGACTAGCGGGGGCCCAAGAGACCCAGTACTTC.

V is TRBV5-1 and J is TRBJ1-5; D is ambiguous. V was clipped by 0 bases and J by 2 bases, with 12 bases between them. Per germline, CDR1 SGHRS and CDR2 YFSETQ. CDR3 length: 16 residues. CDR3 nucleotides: TGCGCCAGCAGCTTGGATAGCTCCTTAGGCAATCAGCCCCAGCATTTT. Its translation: CASSLDSSLGNQPQHF.